The present T cell receptor (beta chain) was sequenced within a study of cytomegalovirus exposure and HLA in healthy donors (dated by TCRdb to the late 2010s). With respect to the entire study: An earlier analysis of approximately 590 of the donors reported approximately 300 Gb of sequence data and some 120 million unique TCR beta sequences from some 180 million T cells. The study used immunosequencing to profile the T cell repertoires of 666 subjects and linked those repertoires to cytomegalovirus serostatus. A later genetic analysis used genome-wide SNP genotypes for about 60% of the roughly 670 donors, treating that subset as a discovery cohort. A separate validation cohort of over a hundred different subjects was used in addition to the approximately 670-subject first cohort. Every discovery cohort repertoire had been produced on one sequencing platform. Alongside the repertoire data, information on donor age, sex, ethnicity and CMV serostatus was compiled. On average, roughly 250,000 unique TCR beta nucleotide sequences were sequenced per donor among a few hundred genotyped donors of the cohort, with 15% to 20% of those sequences being non-productive. About 280 gigabases of sequencing data and around 80 million unique TCR sequences made up an early release that covered fewer than 650 HLA-typed donors. A later analysis re-examined previously published TCR beta repertoires from several hundred donors and added high-resolution HLA genotyping to investigate patterns of TCR occurrence. Several DR-DQ haplotypes were handled as single units for association and clustering because linkage in the cohort was strong. An earlier analysis of approximately 640 of the donors applied high-throughput TCR beta sequencing to assess whether each TCR beta V gene segment acted as functional or pseudogenic. The later analysis used no new phenotypic data to find candidate immune exposures, relying instead on TCR beta sequences and their occurrence across donors. Class I and class II HLA loci were covered by the typing at four-digit resolution. Typing coverage varied by locus: about 620-630 donors for A, B, C, DRB1 and DQB1; roughly 500 for DQA1; more than 600 for DPA1; around 450 for DPB1. The study was designed to test whether signatures of past pathogen exposure could be identified by cataloging public T cell receptors. The study combined high-throughput TCR immunosequencing, statistical association of individual TCRs with disease status, and machine learning to predict cytomegalovirus infection status. The genetic ancestry cluster associated with self-reported Caucasian donors included 65% to 90% of the 300 to 450 genotyped donors.

Receptors were amplified or captured by the immunoSEQ multiplex PCR assay. For the multiplex PCR, a mixture combining 60 forward primers for TCR Vbeta segments and 13 reverse primers for TCR Jbeta segments was used. The CDR3 region of rearranged TCR beta genes was amplified from genomic DNA with a multiplex PCR assay. The Illumina HiSeq System was used to sequence the amplified TCR beta libraries as 87-base-pair reads. The paper's data handling went like this. In a later analysis, some 80 million unique TCR beta chains were counted across the 650 to 750 repertoires, and approximately 9.9 million of these chains were shared by at least two donors. To remove PCR and sequencing errors, raw reads were error-corrected and collapsed into unique sequences using a nearest-neighbor algorithm that merged closely related sequences. Alignment of CDR3 sequences to IMGT reference sequences was used to assign V, D and J gene segments. For a sequence to be retained, at least a six-nucleotide match to both a V gene segment and a J gene segment was required. Rearrangements were classified as productive when the CDR3 lacked stop codons and remained in frame with V and J, and all other rearrangements were classified as non-productive. CDR3 was defined by IMGT convention, running from the second conserved V-encoded cysteine to the conserved J-encoded phenylalanine. The earlier analysis of fewer than 750 of the donors excluded sequences that lacked an unambiguous match to a single V gene segment. In an earlier analysis of some 590 of the donors, V segments were called functional above 56.7% productive rearrangements and were called segregating when the between-donor standard deviation exceeded 5%. To diagnose cytomegalovirus status from the catalog of TCR beta chain sequences, a statistical classification framework was built. A later analysis assigned V and J genes by comparing TCR nucleotide sequences with IMGT/GENE-DB human TR gene sequences. In a later analysis, CDR3 sequences and most-parsimonious VDJ recombination scenarios were assigned using the TCRdist pipeline. In a later analysis, every TCR beta chain was defined by the combination of its CDR3 amino acid sequence and its V-gene family, and reads without a unique V-gene family were dropped. As a way to deal with suspected cross-contamination and a sequencing artifact, a later analysis dropped 450 to 600 nucleotide sequences that were highly shared and had low generation probability. For each public chain, a later analysis derived a clonal expansion index from normalized ranks of inferred template counts within each repertoire. In a later analysis, generation probabilities were computed using a VDJ recombination model fitted to out-of-frame rearrangements, and the results were checked against IGoR. Hypergeometric tests were used in a later analysis to score TCR-TCR, TCR-HLA and TCR-CMV co-occurrence, with a repertoire-size bias correction applied to the TCR pairs. False discovery rates were estimated in a later analysis by permuting HLA or CMV assignments 20 times. In a later analysis, co-occurring TCRs were grouped with DBSCAN, and TCRdist sequence similarity was added when clustering was performed within HLA-allele-positive subsets. Repertoires with fewer than 30,000 or more than 120,000 public chains, plus five repertoires with anomalous nucleotide sharing, were excluded from co-occurrence clustering. What TCRdb holds here is the immuneACCESS table cut down to in-frame rearrangements. Part of the clones is not present; checked against another copy, under half of the missing clones reflect an unresolved V gene, and the others are unexplained. V and J calls and clone size are given by that table; D and trimming were obtained from the DNA. Within this sample are more than 90,000 clones, with about four fifths of them counted one time only. The ten largest clonotypes hold around 3.8% of the sample.

The CDR3, from cysteine to phenylalanine, totals 15 residues. Only the CDR3 DNA is retained, 45 bases long and in frame from the first base. Sequences SGHNT (CDR1) and YYREEE (CDR2) are obtained from the germline V gene (reference sequence). At the junction V is shortened by 4 bases and J by 2 bases; bases outside the gene matches: 3. Overall study results and their limits: A few of the identified cytomegalovirus-associated TCR beta chains were confirmed in vitro to be specific for cytomegalovirus antigens. An association between a missense DCLRE1C variant and V-gene and J-gene trimming of TCR beta chains was found in a later genetic analysis and replicated in an independent cohort. Compared with the approximately 670-donor mean, donors in an Asian-associated ancestry cluster had fewer N-insertions in productive TCRs, according to a later genetic analysis. This cohort had only TCR beta chains sequenced, and the lack of alpha or paired-chain data limited which features could be detected. For the cohort, immune exposure information was limited to CMV serostatus. It was suggested by the authors that the approach could potentially be generalized to other disease states and immunological phenotypes. Cytomegalovirus status was reported to be diagnosed by the classifier with high specificity and sensitivity in both the original and validation cohorts. When HLA alleles, especially DR and DQ, strongly co-occurred, attributing TCR associations to individual alleles was difficult. While some public TCRs were present in many individuals, most TCR sequences turned up only very rarely across donors. In a later analysis, most CMV-associated TCR beta chains were found to appear HLA-restricted, with HLA associations seemingly driven largely by CMV exposure. Some IMGT-functional V segments, including TRBV6-2 and TRBV6-3, could not be distinguished by the 87-base-pair reads and were therefore excluded. Because counts were too low, about 15 rarely observed V segments, including chromosome 9 orphons, were left out of the earlier analysis of 500 to 750 of the donors. In a later analysis, HLA-associated TCR beta chains showed more clonal expansion and lower generation probabilities than non-associated chains that were equally common. The study gave a list of over 150 TCR beta chains associated with cytomegalovirus. Correlated functional status among segregating V segments might be attributable to linkage disequilibrium, but an unknown experimental factor could not be ruled out. According to a later analysis, TCR association rates differed among HLA loci, with DRB1 alleles showing the most associated TCRs and HLA-C alleles showing the fewest. Because HLA typing was missing for some donors at each locus, association tests included only the typed subset. A later analysis associated 16,951 TCR beta sequences with specific HLA alleles at a false discovery rate of 0.05. An earlier analysis of roughly 570 of the donors showed that most TCR beta V segments appeared in productive rearrangements either about 90% or about 30% of the time, which broadly matched IMGT annotations. A cluster of highly shared sequence variants was judged likely to be a technical artifact of the sequencing pipeline. A later analysis reported that several top co-occurrence clusters appeared linked to parvovirus B19, influenza, CMV and Epstein-Barr virus. A further reported finding was that TCR beta sequences accurately predicted the HLA-A and HLA-B alleles for most subjects in the first cohort. Roughly uniform sequencing depth across donors was assumed in presence/absence analyses, although this assumption may not hold.

The cohort comprised around 690 healthy bone marrow donors. All cohort members were sampled while nominally healthy, although unrecorded immune exposures were likely present. The donor tested CMV seronegative and was one of the 352 seronegative cohort members. Each donor provided a peripheral blood sample, and peripheral blood mononuclear cells were used for TCR beta sequencing. Genomic DNA extraction from the blood cell samples was performed with the Qiagen DNeasy Blood Extraction Kit. With respect to this clone: Its target antigen remains unknown. The record has no base qualities; no much larger clone is one base away.

Sequencing was carried out using PBMCs. The TCR was taken from a man in his fifties or sixties in good health and CMV-seronegative. Rearrangement joined TRBV5-4 to TRBJ2-3, and 11 bases in between align with TRBD2. The bases are TGTGCCAGCAGCCCACTAGCGGGAGACACAGATACGCAGTATTTT. It is translated as CASSPLAGDTDTQYF.